This T cell receptor beta chain came from a study of blood T cell repertoires in COVID-19. On the study more broadly: The origin of the acute and convalescent COVID-19 samples was the United States, Italy and Spain. The cDNA or gDNA used as material had been derived from T cells, B-cell-depleted T cells, or PBMCs.

Deletions cut 6 bases from V and 2 bases from J, with 21 bases between. There are 17 residues in the CDR3. Method: immunoSEQ multiplex PCR; TCRdb's copy keeps in-frame clones and lacks some. The table includes 150,000 to 200,000 clones, roughly nine tenths detected once. The chain links TRBV5-3 to TRBJ2-1; a weak D match, TRBD2 (5 bases). TRBV5-3 is labeled an ORF, and its function is uncertain. This TCR derives from a man aged 55 to 70 with active or convalescent COVID-19. Source material: peripheral blood. The CDR3 region is CARKKGVSGITYNEQFF. The CDR3 DNA reads as TGTGCCAGAAAAAAGGGTGTCAGCGGAATAACCTACAATGAGCAGTTCTTC.